What follows is one T cell receptor (beta chain) and its context. This clone's antigen is unknown. No base quality values were provided; no much bigger clone lies one nucleotide off. The data were taken from a study of Tregs in tolerant kidney transplant recipients (dated by TCRdb to between 2018 and 2020). The study in broad terms: The study applied TCRbeta sequencing to find donor-specific regulatory T cells before combined kidney and bone marrow transplantation and then followed those same cells after transplant. In 3 healthy controls, several methods of expanding Tregs specific for an allogeneic donor were compared by TCRbeta repertoire sequencing.

Unstimulated Tregs (CD4+CD25+CD127-), CD4+ non-Tregs (CD4+CD25-), CD4 and CD8 cells were FACS-sorted from thawed PBMCs. Healthy control blood was obtained either as purchased buffy coats or from healthy volunteers. Healthy control blood was processed to PBMCs with a Ficoll density gradient and then cryopreserved, whereas patient PBMCs were collected both before and after transplant. The CDR3 starts with the cysteine, ends with the phenylalanine, and has 15 residues. This entry keeps only the CDR3 DNA: 45 bases, framed from base 1. Compared with germline, V lacks 0 bases and J lacks 5 bases; bases without a gene match: 4. The germline V gene gives CDR1 as MRHNA and CDR2 as SNTAGT. The paper's findings and limits, for the study overall: Expanding Tregs with activated donor B cells appeared to identify the most biologically relevant and donor-specific TCRbeta repertoire. Because the study included only a small number of patients, the results must be confirmed in larger populations and under other immunosuppression protocols. Biological reproducibility was not directly addressed, though technical replication error appeared minimal.

For TCRbeta CDR3 sequencing, genomic DNA was extracted from sorted cells using the QIAGEN DNeasy Blood and Tissue Kit. Through immunoSEQ, high-throughput TCRbeta CDR3 sequencing was done commercially, including PCR amplification with internal controls and bias correction. The authors' pipeline ran thus. A unique productive TCRbeta sequence was defined by the CDR3 nucleotide sequence when primers matched, and otherwise by the CDR3 amino acid sequence together with the Vbeta and Jbeta genes. Sorting error was corrected by removing sequences shared between sorted populations at a frequency ratio of 2:1 or less, and the remaining shared sequences were assigned to the higher population. Sequences were defined as donor-reactive when expanded at least 5-fold in CFSE-low cells versus unstimulated cells and present at a frequency of at least 0.01% in CFSE-low cells. Jensen-Shannon divergence, calculated on the top 100 TCRbeta sequences ranked by frequency, was used to quantify repertoire divergence. For samples with multiple sequencing runs, sorting error was corrected separately for each run before the runs were pooled. Entries here come from immuneACCESS through TCRdb and include only in-frame sequences with V and J called. Some clones fail to appear in such tables; in the studies checked, an unresolved V gene covers under half of the shortfall, and the cause of the remainder is unknown. The V and J calls and clone size are taken from that table; D and trimming were inferred from the DNA. The sample yields some 100,000 clones; 92% were counted once. Jointly, the top ten make up roughly 0.63% of the sample.

This sequence originates from a human donor in good health. The sequenced sample was CD4+ T cells from blood. The rearrangement combines TRBV6-4 with TRBJ2-5, and TRBD2 matches 9 of the central bases. The CDR3: CASSDSAGGRETQYF. The nucleotide sequence is given as TGTGCCAGCAGTGACTCGGCGGGGGGGCGGGAGACCCAGTACTTC.